This T cell receptor beta chain is drawn from a study of cytomegalovirus exposure and HLA in healthy donors. Healthy bone marrow donors made up the donor group. This CDR3 has 14 residues. In germline, CDR1 is SGHRS, CDR2 YFSETQ. V lost 9 bases, J lost 7 bases, and 13 bases stayed unmatched. PCR was performed using 60 Vbeta and 13 Jbeta primers. Data came from immunoSEQ multiplex PCR; TCRdb stores just in-frame clones and leaves some out. Of about 160,000 clones in the sample, about 72% were seen once. With regard to this clone: What it recognizes is unknown.

Findings and limits, study-wide: Analysis was performed later, and it showed HLA-associated TCR beta chains to be more clonally expanded than equally common others.

This TCR was sampled from a man between 25 and 39 years old in good health and CMV-seropositive. Sequences were obtained from PBMCs. The chain recombines TRBV5-1 with TRBJ2-1; the match to TRBD1 covers 7 bases. The CDR3 protein is CATRLPEGANEQFF. The CDR3, as DNA: TGCGCCACTCGCCTACCCGAGGGGGCGAATGAGCAGTTCTTC.